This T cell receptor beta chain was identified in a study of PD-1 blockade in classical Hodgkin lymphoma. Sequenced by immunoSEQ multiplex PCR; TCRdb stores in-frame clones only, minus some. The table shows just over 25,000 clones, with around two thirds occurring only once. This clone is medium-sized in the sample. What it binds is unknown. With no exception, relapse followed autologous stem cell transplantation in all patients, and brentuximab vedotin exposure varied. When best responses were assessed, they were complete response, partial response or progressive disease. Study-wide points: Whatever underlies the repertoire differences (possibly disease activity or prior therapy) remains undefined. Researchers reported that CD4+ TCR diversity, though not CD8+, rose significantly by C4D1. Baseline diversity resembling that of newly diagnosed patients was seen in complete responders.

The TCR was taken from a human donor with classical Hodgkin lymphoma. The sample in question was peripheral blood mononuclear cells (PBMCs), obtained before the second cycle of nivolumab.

Here the CDR3 reads CASSPMSGSEQYF. The CDR3 region has the DNA TGTGCCAGCTCACCAATGTCTGGGTCCGAGCAGTACTTC. The chain joins TRBV18 to TRBJ2-7; D uncertain. Germline CDR1 and CDR2: KGHSH and LQKENI. This CDR3 has 13 amino acids. Trimming took 2 bases from V and 6 from J, leaving 11 bases between them.